This passage covers 4 T cell receptor beta chains from one sample sequenced in a study of beta chain features in type 1 diabetes. Study-level results: Type 1 diabetes patients had TCRB CDR3s that were shorter (moderately but significantly so) in all four CD4+ subsets.

Every bit of the isolated RNA underwent reverse transcription, so sequencing read expressed TCRB transcripts. Generated by immunoSEQ multiplex PCR, the TCRdb table keeps only in-frame clones and is missing some. There are 600,000 to 750,000 clones in the sample; roughly an eighth occur only once, and roughly 0.11% lies in the top ten. These receptors have no identified antigens. Sequencing was carried out using naive CD4+ T cells from blood. Receptors were obtained from a man aged 25-45 years with type 1 diabetes.

The CDR3 is CASCSGRPPDTQYF. The DNA of the CDR3 is TGTGCCAGCTGTTCTGGACGACCCCCAGATACGCAGTATTTT. The chain uses TRBV7-2 and TRBJ2-3; no clear D. Germline CDR1 and CDR2: SGHTA and FQGNSA. Deletions cut 8 bases from V and 4 bases from J, with 16 bases between. The CDR3 spans 14 residues.

This clone was picked up a small number of times. As DNA, the CDR3 is TGTGCCAGCAGTCCAGGGGGCGCGAAGGAGACCCAGTACTTC. As protein: CASSPGGAKETQYF. V and J are TRBV7-9 and TRBJ2-5; 8 positions match TRBD1. The CDR3 runs 14 residues. With 6 bases clipped from V and 5 bases from J, the junction kept 8 bases outside the gene matches. Germline values: CDR1 SEHNR, CDR2 FQNEAQ (reference sequence).

The V call is TRBV19, the J call TRBJ1-4; D unclear. Germline CDR1 LNHDA, CDR2 SQIVND (reference sequence). This CDR3 comprises 13 residues. The V end was cut by 6 bases, the J end by 3 bases, with 8 bases between. The CDR3 DNA is TGTGCCAGTAGGAGAGGTCCTAATGAAAAACTGTTTTTT. It codes for CASRRGPNEKLFF.

This clone has more than one count but fewer than ten. The gene calls are TRBV15 and TRBJ2-7; TRBD1 matches 8 bases. Per the germline V gene, CDR1 is LNHNV and CDR2 is YYDKDF (reference sequence). This CDR3 has 16 amino acids. The ends lost 4 bases at V and 6 bases at J; junction bases unmatched: 14. The CDR3 nucleotides are TGTGCCACCAGCATATTAAGGGCAGGGGGCTTGGGCGAGCAGTACTTC. Protein: CATSILRAGGLGEQYF. Complete variable domain (other parts from reference TRBV15 and TRBJ2-7): DAMVIQNPRYQVTQFGKPVTLSCSQTLNHNVMYWYQQKSSQAPKLLFHYYDKDFNNEADTPDNFQSRRPNTSFCFLDIRSPGLGDTAMYLCATSILRAGGLGEQYFGPGTRLTVT.